The T cell receptor beta chain described here comes from a study of OX40 agonist ivuxolimab in advanced cancers. Background on the study: Six ivuxolimab dose levels, 0.01 to 10 mg/kg, were given intravenously every 2 weeks.

Only in-frame clones appear in the TCRdb table, and some are missing; sequencing was by immunoSEQ multiplex PCR. Of about 110,000 clones listed, about 91% are singletons. Deletions cut 3 bases from V and 3 bases from J, with 13 bases between. The CDR3 runs to 14 residues. Germline V lookup: CDR1 SGHDT, CDR2 YYEEEE. If patients had autoimmune disease history or systemic immunosuppression, they were excluded. The sequence was obtained from an adult with an advanced solid tumor such as melanoma, head and neck, liver or kidney cancer. The sample in question was CD4+ or CD8+ T cells sorted from blood, obtained in a trial of the OX40 agonist ivuxolimab. The V and J genes are TRBV5-6 and TRBJ2-7, with D possibly being TRBD2 (6 bases). The CDR3 reads CASSSGTSLYEQYF. The CDR3 nucleotides are TGTGCCAGCAGCTCCGGGACTTCCCTCTACGAGCAGTACTTC.